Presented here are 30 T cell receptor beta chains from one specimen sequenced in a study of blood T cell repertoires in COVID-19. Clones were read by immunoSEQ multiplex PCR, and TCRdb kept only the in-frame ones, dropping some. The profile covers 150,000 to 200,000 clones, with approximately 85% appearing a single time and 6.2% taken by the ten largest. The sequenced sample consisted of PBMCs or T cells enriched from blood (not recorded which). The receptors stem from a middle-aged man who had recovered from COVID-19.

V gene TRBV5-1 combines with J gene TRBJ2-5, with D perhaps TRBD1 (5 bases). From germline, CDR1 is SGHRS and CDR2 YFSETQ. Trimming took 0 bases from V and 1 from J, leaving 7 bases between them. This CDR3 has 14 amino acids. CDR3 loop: CASSLEQAQETQYF. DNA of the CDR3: TGCGCCAGCAGCTTGGAACAGGCCCAAGAGACCCAGTACTTC.

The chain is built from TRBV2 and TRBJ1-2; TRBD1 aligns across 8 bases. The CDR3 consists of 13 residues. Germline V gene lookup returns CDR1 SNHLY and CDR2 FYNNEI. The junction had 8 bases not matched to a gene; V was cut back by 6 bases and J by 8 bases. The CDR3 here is CASRTGTGGGYTF. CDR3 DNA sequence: TGTGCCAGCAGGACCGGGACAGGCGGAGGCTACACCTTC.

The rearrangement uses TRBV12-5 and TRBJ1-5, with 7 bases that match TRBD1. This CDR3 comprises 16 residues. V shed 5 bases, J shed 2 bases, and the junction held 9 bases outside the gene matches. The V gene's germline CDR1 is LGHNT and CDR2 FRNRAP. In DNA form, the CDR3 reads TGTGCTAGTGGTGCCATACTCGGACAGGGCAATCAGCCCCAGCATTTT. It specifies CASGAILGQGNQPQHF.

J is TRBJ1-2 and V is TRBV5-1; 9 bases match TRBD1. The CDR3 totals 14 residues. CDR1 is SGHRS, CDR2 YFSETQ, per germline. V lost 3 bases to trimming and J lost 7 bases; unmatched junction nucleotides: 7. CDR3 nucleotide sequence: TGCGCCAGCAGCTCGGGACAGGGTGACGGTGGCTACACCTTC. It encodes CASSSGQGDGGYTF.

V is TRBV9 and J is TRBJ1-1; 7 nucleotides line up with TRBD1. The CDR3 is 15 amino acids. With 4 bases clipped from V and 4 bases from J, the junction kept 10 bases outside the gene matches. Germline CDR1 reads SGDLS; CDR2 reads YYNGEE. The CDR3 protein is CASSPPGGGITEAFF. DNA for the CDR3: TGTGCCAGCAGCCCACCCGGAGGGGGCATCACTGAAGCTTTCTTT.

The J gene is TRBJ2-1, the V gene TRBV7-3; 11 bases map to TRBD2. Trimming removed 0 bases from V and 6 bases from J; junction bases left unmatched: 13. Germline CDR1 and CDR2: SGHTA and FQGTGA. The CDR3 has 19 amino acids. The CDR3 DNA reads TGTGCCAGCAGCTTAACGATCAGTAGGACTAGCGGGTTGTTCAATGAGCAGTTCTTC. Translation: CASSLTISRTSGLFNEQFF.

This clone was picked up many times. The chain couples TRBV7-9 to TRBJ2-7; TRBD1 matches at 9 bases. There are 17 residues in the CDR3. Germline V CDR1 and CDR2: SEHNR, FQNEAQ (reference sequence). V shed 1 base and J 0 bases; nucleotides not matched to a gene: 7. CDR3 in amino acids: CASSLGNRGLNSYEQYF. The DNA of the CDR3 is TGTGCCAGCAGCTTAGGGAACAGGGGGCTAAACTCCTACGAGCAGTACTTC.

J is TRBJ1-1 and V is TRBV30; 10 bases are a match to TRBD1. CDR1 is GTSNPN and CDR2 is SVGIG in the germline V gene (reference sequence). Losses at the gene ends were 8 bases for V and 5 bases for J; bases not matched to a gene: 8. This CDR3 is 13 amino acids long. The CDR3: CAQTRDRGTEAFF. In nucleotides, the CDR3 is TGTGCCCAAACGAGGGACAGGGGTACTGAAGCTTTCTTT.

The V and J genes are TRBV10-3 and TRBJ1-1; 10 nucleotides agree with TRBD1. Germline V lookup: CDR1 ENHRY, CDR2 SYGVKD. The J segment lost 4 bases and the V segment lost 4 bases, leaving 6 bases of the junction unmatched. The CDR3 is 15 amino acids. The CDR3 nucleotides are TGTGCCATCAGTGCGGACAGGGGGTATGGCACTGAAGCTTTCTTT. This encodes CAISADRGYGTEAFF.

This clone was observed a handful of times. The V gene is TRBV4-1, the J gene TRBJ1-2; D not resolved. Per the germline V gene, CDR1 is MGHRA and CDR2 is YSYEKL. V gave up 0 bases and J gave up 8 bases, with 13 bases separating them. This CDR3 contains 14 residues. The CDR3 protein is CASSQEGRGEGYTF. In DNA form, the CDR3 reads TGCGCCAGCAGCCAAGAAGGACGCGGGGAAGGCTACACCTTC.

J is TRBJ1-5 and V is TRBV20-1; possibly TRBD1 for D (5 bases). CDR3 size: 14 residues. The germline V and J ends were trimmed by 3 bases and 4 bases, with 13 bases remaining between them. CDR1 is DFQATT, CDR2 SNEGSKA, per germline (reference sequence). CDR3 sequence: CSASKGLGNQPQHF. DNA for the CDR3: TGCAGTGCTAGTAAGGGACTGGGAAATCAGCCCCAGCATTTT.

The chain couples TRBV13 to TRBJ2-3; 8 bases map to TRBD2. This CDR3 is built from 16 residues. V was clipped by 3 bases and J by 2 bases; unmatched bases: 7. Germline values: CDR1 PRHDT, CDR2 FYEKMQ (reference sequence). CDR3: CASSFPTGGNTDTQYF. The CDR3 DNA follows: TGTGCCAGCAGCTTCCCCACGGGGGGGAACACAGATACGCAGTATTTT.

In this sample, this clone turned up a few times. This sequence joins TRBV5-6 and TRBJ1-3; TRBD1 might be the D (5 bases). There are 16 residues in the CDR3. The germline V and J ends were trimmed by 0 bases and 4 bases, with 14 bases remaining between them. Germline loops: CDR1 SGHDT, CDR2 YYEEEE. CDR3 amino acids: CASSLVTGGYGNTIYF. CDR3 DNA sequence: TGTGCCAGCAGCTTGGTAACCGGGGGATACGGAAACACCATATATTTT. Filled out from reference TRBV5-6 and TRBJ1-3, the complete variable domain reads DAGVTQSPTHLIKTRGQQVTLRCSPKSGHDTVSWYQQALGQGPQFIFQYYEEEERQRGNFPDRFSGHQFPNYSSELNVNALLLGDSALYLCASSLVTGGYGNTIYFGEGSWLTVV.

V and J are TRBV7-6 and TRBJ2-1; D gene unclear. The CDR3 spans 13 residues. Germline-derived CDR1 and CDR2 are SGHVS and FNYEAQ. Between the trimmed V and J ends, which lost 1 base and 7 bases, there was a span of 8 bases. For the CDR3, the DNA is TGTGCCAGCAGCTTAGTGAGGCAGAATGAGCAGTTCTTC. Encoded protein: CASSLVRQNEQFF. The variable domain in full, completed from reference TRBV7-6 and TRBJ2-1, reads GAGVSQSPRYKVTKRGQDVALRCDPISGHVSLYWYRQALGQGPEFLTYFNYEAQQDKSGLPNDRFSAERPEGSISTLTIQRTEQRDSAMYRCASSLVRQNEQFFGPGTRLTVL.

Here the CDR3 reads CASSSRGAGAYEQYF. DNA of the CDR3: TGTGCCAGCAGCTCCCGGGGAGCGGGAGCCTACGAGCAGTACTTC. The rearrangement uses TRBV5-6 and TRBJ2-7, with 8 nucleotides matching TRBD2. The V and J ends lost 3 bases and 2 bases, in that order; junction bases with no gene match: 7. Germline V CDR1 and CDR2: SGHDT, YYEEEE. The CDR3 loop spans 15 amino acids.

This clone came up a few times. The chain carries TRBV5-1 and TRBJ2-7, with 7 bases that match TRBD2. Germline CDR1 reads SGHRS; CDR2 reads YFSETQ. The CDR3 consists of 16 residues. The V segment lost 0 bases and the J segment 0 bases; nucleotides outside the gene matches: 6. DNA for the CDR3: TGCGCCAGCAGCTTGGTTGCTAGCGGTCTCTCCTACGAGCAGTACTTC. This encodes CASSLVASGLSYEQYF.

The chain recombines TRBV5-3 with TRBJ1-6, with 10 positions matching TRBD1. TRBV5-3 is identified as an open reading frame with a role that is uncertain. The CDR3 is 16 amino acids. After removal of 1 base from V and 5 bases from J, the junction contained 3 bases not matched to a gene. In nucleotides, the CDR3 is TGTGCCAGAAGCTTGTCAGGACAGGGGGATAATTCACCCCTCCACTTT. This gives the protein CARSLSGQGDNSPLHF.

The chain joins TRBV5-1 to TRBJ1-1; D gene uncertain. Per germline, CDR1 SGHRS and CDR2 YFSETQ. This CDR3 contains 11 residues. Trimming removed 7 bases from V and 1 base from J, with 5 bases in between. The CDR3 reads CASRGNTEAFF. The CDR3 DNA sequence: TGCGCCAGCCGGGGGAACACTGAAGCTTTCTTT.

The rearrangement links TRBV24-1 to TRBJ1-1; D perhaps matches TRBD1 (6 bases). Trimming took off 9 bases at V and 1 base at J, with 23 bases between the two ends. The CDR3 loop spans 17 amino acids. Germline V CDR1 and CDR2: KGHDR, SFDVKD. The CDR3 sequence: CATRDGQGPYSNTEAFF. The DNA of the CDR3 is TGTGCCACCCGGGACGGGCAGGGGCCCTATTCGAACACTGAAGCTTTCTTT.

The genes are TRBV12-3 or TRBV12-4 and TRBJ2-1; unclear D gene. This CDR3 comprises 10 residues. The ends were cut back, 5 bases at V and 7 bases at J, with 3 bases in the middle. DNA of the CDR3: TGTGCCAGCAGTCGGAATGAGCAGTTCTTC. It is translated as CASSRNEQFF.

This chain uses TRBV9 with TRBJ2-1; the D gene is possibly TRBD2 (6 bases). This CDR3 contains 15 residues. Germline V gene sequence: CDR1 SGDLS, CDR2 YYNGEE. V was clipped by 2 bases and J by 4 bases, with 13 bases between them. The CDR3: CASSVASDPYNEQFF. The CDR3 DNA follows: TGTGCCAGCAGCGTCGCTAGCGACCCATACAATGAGCAGTTCTTC. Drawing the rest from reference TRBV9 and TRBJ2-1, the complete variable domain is DSGVTQTPKHLITATGQRVTLRCSPRSGDLSVYWYQQSLDQGLQFLIQYYNGEERAKGNILERFSAQQFPDLHSELNLSSLELGDSALYFCASSVASDPYNEQFFGPGTRLTVL.

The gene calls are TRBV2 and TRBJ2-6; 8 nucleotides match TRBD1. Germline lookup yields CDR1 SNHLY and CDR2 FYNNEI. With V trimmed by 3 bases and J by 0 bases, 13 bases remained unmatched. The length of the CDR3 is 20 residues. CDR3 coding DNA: TGTGCCAGCAGTGAGACTCGGTGGACAGGGTCCTCCTCTGGGGCCAACGTCCTGACTTTC. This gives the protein CASSETRWTGSSSGANVLTF.

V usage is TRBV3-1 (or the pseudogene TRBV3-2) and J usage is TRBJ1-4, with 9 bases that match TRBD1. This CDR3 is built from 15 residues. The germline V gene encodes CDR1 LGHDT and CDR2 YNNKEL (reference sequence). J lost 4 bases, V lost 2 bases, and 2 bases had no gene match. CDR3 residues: CASSQKDRGNEKLFF. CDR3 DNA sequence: TGTGCCAGCAGCCAAAAGGACAGGGGTAATGAAAAACTGTTTTTT.

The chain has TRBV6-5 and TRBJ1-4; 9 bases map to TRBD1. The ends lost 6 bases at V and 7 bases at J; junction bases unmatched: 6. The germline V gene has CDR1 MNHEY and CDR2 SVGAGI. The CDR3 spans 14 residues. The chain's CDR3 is CASSMGQGGEKLFF. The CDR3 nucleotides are TGTGCCAGCAGCATGGGACAGGGTGGTGAAAAACTGTTTTTT.

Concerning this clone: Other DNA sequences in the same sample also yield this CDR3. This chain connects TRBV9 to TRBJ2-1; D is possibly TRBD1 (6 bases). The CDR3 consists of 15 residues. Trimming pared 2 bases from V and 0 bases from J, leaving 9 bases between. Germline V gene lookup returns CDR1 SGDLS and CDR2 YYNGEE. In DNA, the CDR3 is TGTGCCAGCAGCGTCCTGGGGGCCTCCTACAATGAGCAGTTCTTC. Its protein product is CASSVLGASYNEQFF. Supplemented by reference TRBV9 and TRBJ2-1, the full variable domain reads DSGVTQTPKHLITATGQRVTLRCSPRSGDLSVYWYQQSLDQGLQFLIQYYNGEERAKGNILERFSAQQFPDLHSELNLSSLELGDSALYFCASSVLGASYNEQFFGPGTRLTVL.

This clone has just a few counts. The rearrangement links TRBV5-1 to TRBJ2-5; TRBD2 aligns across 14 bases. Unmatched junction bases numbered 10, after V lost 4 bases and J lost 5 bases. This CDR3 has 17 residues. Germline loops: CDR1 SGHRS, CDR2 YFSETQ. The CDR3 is CASSAGLAGVGAETQYF. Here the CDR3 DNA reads TGCGCCAGCAGCGCGGGACTAGCGGGAGTGGGGGCGGAGACCCAGTACTTC.

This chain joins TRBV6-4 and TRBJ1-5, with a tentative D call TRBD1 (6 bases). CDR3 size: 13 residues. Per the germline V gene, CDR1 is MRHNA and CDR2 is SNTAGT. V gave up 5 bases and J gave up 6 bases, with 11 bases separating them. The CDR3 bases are TGTGCCAGCAGTCAACAGGGCGGTCAGCCCCAGCATTTT. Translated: CASSQQGGQPQHF.

The CDR3 coding sequence is TGTGCCAGCAGCCAAAACGGGAGGGCCATCTACAATGAGCAGTTCTTC. Its protein product is CASSQNGRAIYNEQFF. V and J are TRBV7-3 and TRBJ2-1; 8 bases fit TRBD2. This CDR3 comprises 16 residues. Germline V CDR1 and CDR2: SGHTA, FQGTGA. V trimming: 5 bases; J trimming: 3 bases; junction bases outside the gene matches: 9. Together with reference TRBV7-3 and TRBJ2-1, the CDR3 gives the full variable domain: GAGVSQTPSNKVTEKGKYVELRCDPISGHTALYWYRQSLGQGPEFLIYFQGTGAADDSGLPNDRFFAVRPEGSVSTLKIQRTERGDSAVYLCASSQNGRAIYNEQFFGPGTRLTVL.

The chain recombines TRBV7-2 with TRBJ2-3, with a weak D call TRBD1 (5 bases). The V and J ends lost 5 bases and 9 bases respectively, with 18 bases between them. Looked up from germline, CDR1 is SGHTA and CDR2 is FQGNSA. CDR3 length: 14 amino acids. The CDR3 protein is CASSANRREGTQYF. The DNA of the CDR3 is TGTGCCAGCAGCGCCAACCGCAGGGAAGGGACGCAGTATTTT.

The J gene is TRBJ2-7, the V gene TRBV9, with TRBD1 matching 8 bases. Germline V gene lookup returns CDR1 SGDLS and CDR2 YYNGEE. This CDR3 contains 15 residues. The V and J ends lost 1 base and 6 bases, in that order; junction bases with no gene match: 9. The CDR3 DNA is TGTGCCAGCAGCGTACTGGCAGGGGGCGCATCCGAGCAGTACTTC. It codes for CASSVLAGGASEQYF.